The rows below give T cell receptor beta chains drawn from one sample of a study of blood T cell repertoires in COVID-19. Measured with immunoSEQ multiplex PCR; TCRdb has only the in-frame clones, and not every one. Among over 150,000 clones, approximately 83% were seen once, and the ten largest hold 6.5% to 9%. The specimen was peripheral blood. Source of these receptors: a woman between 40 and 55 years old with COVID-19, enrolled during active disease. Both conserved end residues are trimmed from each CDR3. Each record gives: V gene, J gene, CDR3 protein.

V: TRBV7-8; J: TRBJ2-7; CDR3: ASSLEMMTAPFGEQY
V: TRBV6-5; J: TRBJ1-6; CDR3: ASSYGTGNSPLH
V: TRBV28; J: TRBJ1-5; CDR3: ASRPLRDRVVQPQH
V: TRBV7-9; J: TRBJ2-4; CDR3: ASSPRDTRGIQY
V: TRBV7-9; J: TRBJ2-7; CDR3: ASRGTSGYDEQY
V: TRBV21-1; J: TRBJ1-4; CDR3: ASSKVGDRHFNEKLF
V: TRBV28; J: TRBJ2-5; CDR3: ASSLYEGQETQY
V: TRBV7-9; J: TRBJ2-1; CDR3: ASSLARGQGEYEQF
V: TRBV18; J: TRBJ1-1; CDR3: ASSPLGVEEAF
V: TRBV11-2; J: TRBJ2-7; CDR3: ASSLLRGPRSSYEQY
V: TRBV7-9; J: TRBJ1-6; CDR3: ASSLEPGWNSPLH
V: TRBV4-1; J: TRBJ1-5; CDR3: ASSQEAQGINQPQH
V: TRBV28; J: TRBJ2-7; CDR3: ASSRSTGLYEQY
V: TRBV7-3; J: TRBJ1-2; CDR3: ASRWDRVDGYT
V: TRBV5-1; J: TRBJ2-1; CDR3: ASSSTVSLENNEQF
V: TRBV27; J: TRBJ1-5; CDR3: ASSYTGRTSNQPQH
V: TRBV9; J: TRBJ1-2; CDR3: ASSVELRNYGYT
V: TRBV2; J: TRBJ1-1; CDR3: ASSRQGNTEAF
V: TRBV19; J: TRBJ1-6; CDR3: ASSPQVDNSPLH
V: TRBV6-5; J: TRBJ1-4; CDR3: ASRRLQGNEKLF
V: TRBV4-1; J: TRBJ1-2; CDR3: ASSQAAETNYGYT
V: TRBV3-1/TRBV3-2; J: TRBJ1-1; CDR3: ASSQPTGSEAF
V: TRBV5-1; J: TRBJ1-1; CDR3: ASSLEGGGRLGDTEAF
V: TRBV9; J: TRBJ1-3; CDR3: ASSARTGGDTIY
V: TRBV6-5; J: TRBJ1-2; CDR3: ASSSVKDPFYGYT
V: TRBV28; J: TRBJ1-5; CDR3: ARNDRAGQPQH
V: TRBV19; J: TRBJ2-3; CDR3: ASSIWGGKDTQY
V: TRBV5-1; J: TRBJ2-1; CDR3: ASSLGLAGGQGEQF
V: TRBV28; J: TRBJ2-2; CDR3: ASREGNTGELF
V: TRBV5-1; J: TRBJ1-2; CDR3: ASSFSTGDGYGYT
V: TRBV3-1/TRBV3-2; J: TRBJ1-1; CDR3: ASSQRAGATEAF
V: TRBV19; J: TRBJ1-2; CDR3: ASSDRSNYGYT
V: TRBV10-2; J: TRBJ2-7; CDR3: ATKGLAGTRSYEQY
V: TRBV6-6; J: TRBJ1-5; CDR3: ASSLQGQPQH
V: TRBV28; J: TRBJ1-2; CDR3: ASTSSGTGGVRYGYT
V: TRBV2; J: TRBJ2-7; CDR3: ASSRGVGNEQY
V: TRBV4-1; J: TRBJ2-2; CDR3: ASSHPSHGLAGETAGELF
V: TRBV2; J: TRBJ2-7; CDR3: ASREDSGIYEQY
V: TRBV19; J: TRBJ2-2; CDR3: ASRPSTSGSGTGELF
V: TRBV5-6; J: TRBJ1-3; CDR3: ASRKRRGVTGNTIY
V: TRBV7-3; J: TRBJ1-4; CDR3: ASSYPGEDEKLF
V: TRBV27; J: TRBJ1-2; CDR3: ASSLSTGQGARVGYT
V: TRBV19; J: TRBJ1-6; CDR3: ASSPRDRGFSPLH
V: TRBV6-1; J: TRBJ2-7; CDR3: ASSESGLRSYEQY
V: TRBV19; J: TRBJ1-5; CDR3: ASKEPRHNQPQH
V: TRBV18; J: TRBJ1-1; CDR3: ASSPRGHSNTEAF
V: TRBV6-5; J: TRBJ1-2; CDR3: ASSKGQGDYGYT
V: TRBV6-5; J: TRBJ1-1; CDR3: ASSSLSGQVGEAF
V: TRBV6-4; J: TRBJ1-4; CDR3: ASSDSTGGNEKLF
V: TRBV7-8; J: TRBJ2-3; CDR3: ASSLELSGGGFTDTQY
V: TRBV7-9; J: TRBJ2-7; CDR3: ASSEQGSWLEQY
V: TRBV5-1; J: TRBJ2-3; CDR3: ASSLAGHATDTQY
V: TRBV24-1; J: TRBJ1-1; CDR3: ATSPGSLNTEAF
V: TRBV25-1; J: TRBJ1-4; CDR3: ASSARTVFREKLF
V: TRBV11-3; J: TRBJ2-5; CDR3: ASSLQSQETQY
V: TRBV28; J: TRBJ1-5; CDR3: ASSSVSNRVNQPQH
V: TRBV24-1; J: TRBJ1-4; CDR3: ATSEPGTRAEKLF
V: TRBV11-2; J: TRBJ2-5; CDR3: ASSFRGERQETQY
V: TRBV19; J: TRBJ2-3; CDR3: ASSTRGARPTDTQY
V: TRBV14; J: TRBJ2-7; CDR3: ASSQRPSYEQY